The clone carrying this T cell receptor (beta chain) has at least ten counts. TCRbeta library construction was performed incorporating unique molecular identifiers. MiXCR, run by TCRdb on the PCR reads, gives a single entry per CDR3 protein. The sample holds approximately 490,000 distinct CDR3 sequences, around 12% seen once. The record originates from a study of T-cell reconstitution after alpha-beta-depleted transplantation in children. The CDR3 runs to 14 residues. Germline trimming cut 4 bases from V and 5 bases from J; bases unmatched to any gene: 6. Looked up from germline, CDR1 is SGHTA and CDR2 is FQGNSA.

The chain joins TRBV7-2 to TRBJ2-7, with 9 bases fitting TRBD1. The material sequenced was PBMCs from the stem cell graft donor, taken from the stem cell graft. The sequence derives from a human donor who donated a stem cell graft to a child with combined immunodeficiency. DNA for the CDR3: TGTGCCAGCAGCTACAGGGGGCCAGGAAACGAGCAGTACTTC. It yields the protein CASSYRGPGNEQYF.